Listed here is a single TCR beta chain. Its antigen is unidentified. This sample stems from a study of breast tumors, draining lymph nodes, adjacent tissues. Study results and limitations: That most tumor T cells come from lymph nodes remained unproven. Most tumor T cells seemingly derive from lymph node, then expand in tumor. Luminal-like breast cancer showed significantly higher tumor–nontumor repertoire similarity than basal-like.

MiXCR was run by TCRdb on the multiplex PCR reads, yielding one entry per CDR3 protein. The table shows around 300,000 distinct CDR3 sequences, with over 30% occurring only once. The lymph nodes were axillary draining lymph nodes from breast cancer patients. The V and J ends lost 5 bases and 5 bases respectively, with 15 bases between them. The CDR3 is made up of 15 amino acids. Germline loops: CDR1 SGHNT, CDR2 YENEEA. The clonotype was recovered from a female donor with breast cancer. Some clones in this sample may be carry-over from other donors' samples. The rearrangement joins TRBV11-3 to TRBJ2-2; tentative D call: TRBD2 (6 bases). Sequencing was carried out using axillary lymph node tissue. CDR3 DNA: TGTGCCAGCAGCCCCCTCGGGAGCGGAACCGGGGAGCTGTTTTTT. Encoded protein: CASSPLGSGTGELFF.